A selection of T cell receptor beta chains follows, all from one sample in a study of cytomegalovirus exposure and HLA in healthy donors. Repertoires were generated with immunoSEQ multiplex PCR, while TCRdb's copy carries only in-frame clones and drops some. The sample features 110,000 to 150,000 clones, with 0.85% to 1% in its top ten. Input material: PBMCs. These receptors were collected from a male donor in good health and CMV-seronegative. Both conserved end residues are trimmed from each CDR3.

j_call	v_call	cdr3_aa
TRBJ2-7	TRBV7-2	ASSLVLFEQY
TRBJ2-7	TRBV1	TSSDSSSYEQY
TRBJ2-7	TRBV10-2	ASSGDRGPFEQY
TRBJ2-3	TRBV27	ASSSLVSLLTDTQY
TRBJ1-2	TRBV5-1	ASKLQGSANYGYT
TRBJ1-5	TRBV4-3	ASSPSRPGQPQH
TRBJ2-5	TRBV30	AWSVLAGGETQY
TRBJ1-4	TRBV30	AWNGQGTTNEKLF
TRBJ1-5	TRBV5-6	ASSSTGINQPQH
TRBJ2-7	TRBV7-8	ASSLASQGAWEQY
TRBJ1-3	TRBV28	ASSVTAAGNTIY
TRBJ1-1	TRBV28	ASSPGTRGSTEAF
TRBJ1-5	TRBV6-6	ASKDSYSNQPQH
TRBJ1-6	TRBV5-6	ASSLVSRVYGNSPLH
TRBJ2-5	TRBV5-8	ASRENSGQETQY
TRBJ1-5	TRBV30	AWSPIRQGVRSPQH
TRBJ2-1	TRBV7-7	ASSLARGREQF
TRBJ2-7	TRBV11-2	ASSSPGSALGRLYEQY
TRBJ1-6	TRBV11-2	ASSLDSWQGGNSPLH
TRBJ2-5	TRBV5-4	ASSLGASETQY
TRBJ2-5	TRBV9	ASSRATSGGWETQY
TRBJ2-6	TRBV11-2	ASSLRAGQVSGANVLT
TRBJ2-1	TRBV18	ASSPQGGNEQF
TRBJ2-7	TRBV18	ASSPGGYHEQY
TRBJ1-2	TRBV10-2	ASSESFGYYGYT
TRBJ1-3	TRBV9	ASSAYSSGNTIY
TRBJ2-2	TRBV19	ASSIRAGDTGELF
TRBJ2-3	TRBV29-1	SVDRRRGRN